This TCR beta chain originates from a study of T-cell reconstitution after alpha-beta-depleted transplantation in children. General study points: Alpha-beta T cells present about two months after transplant were reported to originate from several hundred expanded graft clones. Some patients' high day-60 TCRbeta diversity was traced to surviving recipient T cells and thymic progenitors. A year had passed since transplant, and T-cell counts and diversity by then came mostly from newly produced T cells.

Concerning this clonotype: Its antigen is unidentified.

V lost 6 bases and J lost 0, with 20 bases in between. The CDR3 contains 17 residues. CDR1 and CDR2 (germline): MDHEN, SYDVKM. The library targeted TCRbeta and was prepared with unique molecular identifiers. TCRdb passed the PCR reads through MiXCR, listing each CDR3 protein once. In the table there are about 200,000 distinct CDR3 sequences, approximately 8.4% of which are singletons. The V and J genes are TRBV28 and TRBJ2-5; D might be TRBD1 (5 bases). This specimen was PBMCs, mostly from graft donor cells, taken 360 days after TCRalphabeta/CD19-depleted stem cell transplant. This clonotype was obtained from a male patient aged 2-9 years who had a stem cell transplant for acute myeloid leukemia, so the T cells may come from the graft donor. The DNA for the CDR3 is TGTGCCAGCAGCCGCGGAGACGACAGCCCGTACCAAGAGACCCAGTACTTC. Amino acids: CASSRGDDSPYQETQYF.